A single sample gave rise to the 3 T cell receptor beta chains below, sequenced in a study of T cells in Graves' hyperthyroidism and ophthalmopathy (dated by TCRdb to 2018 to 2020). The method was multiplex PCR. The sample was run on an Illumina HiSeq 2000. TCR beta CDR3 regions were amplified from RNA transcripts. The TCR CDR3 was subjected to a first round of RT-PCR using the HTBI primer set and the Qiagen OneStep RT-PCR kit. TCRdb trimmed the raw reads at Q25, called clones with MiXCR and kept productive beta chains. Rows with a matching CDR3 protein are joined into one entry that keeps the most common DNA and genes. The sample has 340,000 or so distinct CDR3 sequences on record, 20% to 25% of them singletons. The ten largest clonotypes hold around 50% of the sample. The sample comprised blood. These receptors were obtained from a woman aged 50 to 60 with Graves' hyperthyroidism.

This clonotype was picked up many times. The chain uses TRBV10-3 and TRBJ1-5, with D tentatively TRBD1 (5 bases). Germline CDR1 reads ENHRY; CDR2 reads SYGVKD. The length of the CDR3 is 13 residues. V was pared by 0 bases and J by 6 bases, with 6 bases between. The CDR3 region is CAISESGGQPQHF. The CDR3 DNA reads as TGTGCCATCAGTGAGTCCGGGGGTCAGCCCCAGCATTTT.

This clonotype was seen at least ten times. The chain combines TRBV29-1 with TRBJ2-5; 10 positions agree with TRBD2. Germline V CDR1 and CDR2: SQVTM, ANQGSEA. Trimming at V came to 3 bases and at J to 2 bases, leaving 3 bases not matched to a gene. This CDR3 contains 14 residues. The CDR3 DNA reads TGCAGCGTTGATGGGACTAGCGAACAAGAGACCCAGTACTTC. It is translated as CSVDGTSEQETQYF.

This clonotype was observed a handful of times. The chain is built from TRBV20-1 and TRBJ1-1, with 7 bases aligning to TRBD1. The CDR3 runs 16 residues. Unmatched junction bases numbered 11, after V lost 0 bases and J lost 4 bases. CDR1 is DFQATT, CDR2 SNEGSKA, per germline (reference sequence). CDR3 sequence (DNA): TGCAGTGCTAGAGAGGGGGACAGATTGAATATCACTGAAGCTTTCTTT. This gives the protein CSAREGDRLNITEAFF.